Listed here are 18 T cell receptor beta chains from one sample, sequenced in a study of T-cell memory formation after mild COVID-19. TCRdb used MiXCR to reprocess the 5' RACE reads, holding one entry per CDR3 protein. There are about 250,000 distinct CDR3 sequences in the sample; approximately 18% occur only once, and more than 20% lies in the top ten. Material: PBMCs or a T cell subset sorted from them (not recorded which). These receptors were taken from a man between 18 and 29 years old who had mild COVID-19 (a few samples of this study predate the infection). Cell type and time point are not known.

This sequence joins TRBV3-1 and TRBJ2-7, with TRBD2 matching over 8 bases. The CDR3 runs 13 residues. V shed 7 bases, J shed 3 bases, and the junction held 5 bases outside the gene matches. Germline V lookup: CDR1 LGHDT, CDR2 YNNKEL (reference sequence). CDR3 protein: CASNRGGVYEQYF. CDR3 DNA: TGTGCCAGCAATCGGGGGGGCGTCTACGAGCAGTACTTC.

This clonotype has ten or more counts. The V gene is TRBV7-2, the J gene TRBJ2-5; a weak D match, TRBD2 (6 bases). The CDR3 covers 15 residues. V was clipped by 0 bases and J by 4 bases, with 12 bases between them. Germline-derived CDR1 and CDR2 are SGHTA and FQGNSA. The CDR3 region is CASSLAPAGRETQYF. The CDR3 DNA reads TGTGCCAGCAGCTTAGCACCGGCGGGGAGAGAGACCCAGTACTTC.

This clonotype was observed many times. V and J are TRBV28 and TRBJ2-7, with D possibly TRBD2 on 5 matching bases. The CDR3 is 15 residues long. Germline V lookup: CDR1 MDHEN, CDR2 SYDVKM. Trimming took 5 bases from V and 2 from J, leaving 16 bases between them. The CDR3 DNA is TGTGCCAGCAGTCCCCGTGGGAGAGGGACCTACGAGCAGTACGTC. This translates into CASSPRGRGTYEQYV.

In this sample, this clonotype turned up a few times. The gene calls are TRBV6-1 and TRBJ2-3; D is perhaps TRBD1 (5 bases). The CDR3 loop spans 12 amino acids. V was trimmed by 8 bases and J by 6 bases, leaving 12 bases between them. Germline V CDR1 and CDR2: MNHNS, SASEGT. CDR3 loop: CASGDSSDTQYF. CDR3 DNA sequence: TGTGCCAGCGGAGACAGTTCCGATACGCAGTATTTT.

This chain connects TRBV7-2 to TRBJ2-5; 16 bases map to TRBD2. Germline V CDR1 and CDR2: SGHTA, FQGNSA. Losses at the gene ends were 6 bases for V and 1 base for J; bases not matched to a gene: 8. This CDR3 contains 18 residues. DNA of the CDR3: TGTGCCAGCAGAGCGGGACTAGCGGGGGGGCTATCCCAAGAGACCCAGTACTTC. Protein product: CASRAGLAGGLSQETQYF. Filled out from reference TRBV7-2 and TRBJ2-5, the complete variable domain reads GAGVSQSPSNKVTEKGKDVELRCDPISGHTALYWYRQSLGQGLEFLIYFQGNSAPDKSGLPSDRFSAERTGGSVSTLTIQRTQQEDSAVYLCASRAGLAGGLSQETQYFGPGTRLLVL.

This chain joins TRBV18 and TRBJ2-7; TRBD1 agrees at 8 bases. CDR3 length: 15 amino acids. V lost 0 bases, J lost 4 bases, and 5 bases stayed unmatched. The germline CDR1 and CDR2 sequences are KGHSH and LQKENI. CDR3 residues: CASSPPLQGAYEQYF. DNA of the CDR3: TGTGCCAGCTCACCACCGTTGCAGGGGGCTTACGAGCAGTACTTC.

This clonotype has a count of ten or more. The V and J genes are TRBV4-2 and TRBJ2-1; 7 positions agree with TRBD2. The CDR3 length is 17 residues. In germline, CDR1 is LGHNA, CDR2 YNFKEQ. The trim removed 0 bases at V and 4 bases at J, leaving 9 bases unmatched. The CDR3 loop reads CASSQEKSGGPYNEQFF. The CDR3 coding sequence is TGTGCCAGCAGCCAAGAGAAGTCGGGGGGTCCGTACAATGAGCAGTTCTTC.

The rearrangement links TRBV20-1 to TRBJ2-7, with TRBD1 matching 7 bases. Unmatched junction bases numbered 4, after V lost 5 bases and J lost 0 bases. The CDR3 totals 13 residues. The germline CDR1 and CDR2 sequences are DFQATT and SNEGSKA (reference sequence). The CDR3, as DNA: TGCAGTGCTCGGGGACAGTACTCCTACGAGCAGTACTTC. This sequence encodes CSARGQYSYEQYF.

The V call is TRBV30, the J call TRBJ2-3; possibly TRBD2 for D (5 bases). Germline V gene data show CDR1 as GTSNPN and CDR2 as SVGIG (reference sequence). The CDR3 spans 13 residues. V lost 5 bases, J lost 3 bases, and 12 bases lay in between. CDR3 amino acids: CAWQTRGTDTQYF. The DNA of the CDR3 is TGTGCCTGGCAGACCCGGGGAACAGATACGCAGTATTTT.

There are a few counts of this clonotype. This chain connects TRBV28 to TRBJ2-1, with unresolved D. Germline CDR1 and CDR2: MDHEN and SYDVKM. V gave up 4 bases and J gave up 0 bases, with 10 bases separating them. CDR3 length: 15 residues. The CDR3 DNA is TGTGCCAGCAGTTCCCGCCAGAGCTCCTACAATGAGCAGTTCTTC. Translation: CASSSRQSSYNEQFF.

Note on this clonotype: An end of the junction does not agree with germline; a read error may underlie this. DNA for the CDR3: TGTGCCAGCAGTTTAGCGGGGCCCTCCTACAATGAGCAGTCCTTC. Protein sequence: CASSLAGPSYNEQSF. J is TRBJ2-1 and V is TRBV12-3 or TRBV12-4; D perhaps matches TRBD1 (5 bases). The CDR3 runs to 15 residues.

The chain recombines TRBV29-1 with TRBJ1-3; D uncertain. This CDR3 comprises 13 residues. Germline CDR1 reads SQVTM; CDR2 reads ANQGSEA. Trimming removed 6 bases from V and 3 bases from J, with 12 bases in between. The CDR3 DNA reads TGCAGCGTCATTCCCGATATTGGAAACACCATATATTTT. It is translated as CSVIPDIGNTIYF.

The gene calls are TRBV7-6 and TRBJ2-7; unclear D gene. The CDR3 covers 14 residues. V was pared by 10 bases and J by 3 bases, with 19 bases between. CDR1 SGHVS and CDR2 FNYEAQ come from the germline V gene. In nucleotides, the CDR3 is TGTGCCACATCTAGAGACCGGGCCATCTACGAGCAGTACGTC. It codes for CATSRDRAIYEQYV.

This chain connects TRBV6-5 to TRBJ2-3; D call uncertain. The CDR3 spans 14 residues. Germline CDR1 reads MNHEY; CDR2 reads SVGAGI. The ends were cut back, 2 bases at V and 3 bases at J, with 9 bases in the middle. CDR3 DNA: TGTGCCAGCAGTTACCGGCCCCTAACAGATACGCAGTATTTT. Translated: CASSYRPLTDTQYF.

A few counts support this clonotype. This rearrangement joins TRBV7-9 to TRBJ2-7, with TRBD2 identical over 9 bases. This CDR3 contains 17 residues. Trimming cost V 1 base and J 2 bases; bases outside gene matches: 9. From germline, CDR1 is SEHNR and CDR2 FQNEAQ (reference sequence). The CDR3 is CASSLGVSGGLPYEQYV. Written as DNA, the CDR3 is TGTGCCAGCAGCTTAGGAGTTAGCGGGGGTTTGCCCTACGAGCAGTACGTC.

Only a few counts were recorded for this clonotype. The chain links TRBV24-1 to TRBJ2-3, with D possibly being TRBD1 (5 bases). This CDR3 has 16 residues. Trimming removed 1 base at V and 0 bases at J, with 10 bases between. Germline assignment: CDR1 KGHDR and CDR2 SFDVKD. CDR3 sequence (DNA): TGTGCCACCAGTGATTTTGGCAGGGCTAGCACAGATACGCAGTATTTT. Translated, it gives CATSDFGRASTDTQYF.

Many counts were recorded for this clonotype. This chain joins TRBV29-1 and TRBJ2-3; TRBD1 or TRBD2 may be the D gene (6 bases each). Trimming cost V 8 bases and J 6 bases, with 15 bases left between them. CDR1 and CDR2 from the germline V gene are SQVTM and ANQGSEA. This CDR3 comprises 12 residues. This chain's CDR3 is CSLRGVRDTQYF. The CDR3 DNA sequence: TGCAGCCTTAGGGGGGTGAGGGATACGCAGTATTTT.

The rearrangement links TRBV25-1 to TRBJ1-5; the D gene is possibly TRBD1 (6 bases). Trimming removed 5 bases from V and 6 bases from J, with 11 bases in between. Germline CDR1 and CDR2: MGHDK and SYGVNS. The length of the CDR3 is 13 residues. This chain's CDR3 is CASSNGQLQPQHF. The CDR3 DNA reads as TGTGCCAGCAGTAACGGACAGCTTCAGCCCCAGCATTTT.